This T cell receptor (beta chain) derives from a study of blood T cell repertoires in COVID-19. Looking at the study overall: Acute and convalescent COVID-19 samples came from the United States, Italy and Spain. From T cells, B-cell-depleted T cells, or PBMCs came the material, which was cDNA or gDNA.

Authors' methods: Quantification of nucleated cells was approximated via reference gene primer amplification. The method was immunoSEQ multiplex PCR; TCRdb's version includes in-frame clones alone and lacks a portion of them. That table gives V, J and clone size, and the DNA gave D and trimming. Of about 260,000 clones in the sample, 87% were seen once. The CDR3 runs 16 residues. Germline-derived CDR1 and CDR2 are SQVTM and ANQGSEA. The V gene lost 7 bases and the J gene lost 9 bases, with 30 bases spanning the gap. Sequenced material: peripheral blood. The V call is TRBV29-1, the J call TRBJ1-2; possibly TRBD1 for D (5 bases). The sequence was obtained from a woman between 40 and 50 years old who had recovered from COVID-19. Written as DNA, the CDR3 is TGCAGCGGTCTCTCGGACCAGGGCGTGGGCAAAGCCAGCTACACCTTC. This gives the protein CSGLSDQGVGKASYTF.